This T cell receptor (beta chain) derives from a study of Ad26.COV2.S vaccination and SARS-CoV-2 variants listed by TCRdb under 2021. Regarding the complete study: TCRbeta repertoire sequencing was used to assess the specificity and breadth of SARS-CoV-2-reactive T cell receptors after Ad26.COV2.S vaccination. A total of around 32 samples were included in the TCR-sequenced set, comprising roughly 19 Ad26.COV2.S vaccine recipients, 5 placebo recipients and 8 SARS-CoV-2 convalescent individuals. What the research found in general, with its limitations: Compared with placebo recipients, Ad26.COV2.S recipients showed higher spike-specific TCR breadth (P = 0.0014). Non-spike TCR breadth was comparable between vaccine and placebo recipients, consistent with the vaccine containing only spike. After vaccination, spike-specific CD8+ and CD4+ T cell responses were reported to show substantial breadth. The authors noted that the TCR breadth and depth analyses may have underestimated total T cell responses.

The immunoSEQ Assay was the method used to sequence TCRbeta CDR3 regions. After extraction, genomic DNA underwent amplification by bias-controlled multiplex PCR, followed by high-throughput sequencing. Processing in the source paper ran as follows. To quantify the absolute abundance of every unique TCRbeta CDR3 region, sequences were collapsed and filtered. T cell fraction was estimated by normalization of TCRbeta template counts to usable DNA, with usable DNA being measured through amplification of reference genes present in all nucleated cells. Repertoire TCRs were annotated as SARS-CoV-2-specific by exact matching of V gene, CDR3 amino acid sequence and J gene to a known reactive TCR set. The reference SARS-CoV-2 TCR set was derived from MIRA and filtered for enrichment in COVID-19-positive ImmuneCODE repertoires, a step that removed public or cross-reactive TCRs. Using the MIRA antigens, annotated TCRs were further analysed by specific ORF or by position within an ORF. Breadth was defined as annotated unique rearrangements over total unique productive rearrangements; depth was the summed frequency of those rearrangements. Group comparisons of TCR breadth used two-sided Wilcoxon rank-sum tests. Entries here come from immuneACCESS through TCRdb and include only in-frame sequences with V and J called. Some clones fail to appear in such tables; in the studies checked, an unresolved V gene covers under half of the shortfall, and the cause of the remainder is unknown. V and J calls and clone size come straight from that table; D and trimming were deduced from the DNA. Across this sample there are about 180,000 clones, with around 88% seen only once. Less than 6% of the sample is taken by the ten largest.

The time point label for this specimen denotes: individuals recovered from natural SARS-CoV-2 infection. CDR1 SNHLY and CDR2 FYNNEI were looked up in the germline V gene. The V end gives up 7 bases and the J end 8 bases, leaving 15 bases in the junction not matched to a gene. Counted from cysteine to phenylalanine, this CDR3 has 15 amino acids. This entry keeps only the CDR3 DNA: 45 bases, framed from base 1. As regards this clone: It lacks a known antigen. No base quality values were provided; no much bigger clone lies one nucleotide off.

This chain joins TRBV2 to TRBJ1-2, and TRBD1 matches 8 of the central bases. Sequences were derived from peripheral blood, sampled after recovery from COVID-19. This TCR was recovered from a human donor who had recovered from COVID-19. The bases read TGTGCCAGCAAAGTGGGGACAGGTTTTTCGGAGGGCTACACCTTC. This is translated as CASKVGTGFSEGYTF.